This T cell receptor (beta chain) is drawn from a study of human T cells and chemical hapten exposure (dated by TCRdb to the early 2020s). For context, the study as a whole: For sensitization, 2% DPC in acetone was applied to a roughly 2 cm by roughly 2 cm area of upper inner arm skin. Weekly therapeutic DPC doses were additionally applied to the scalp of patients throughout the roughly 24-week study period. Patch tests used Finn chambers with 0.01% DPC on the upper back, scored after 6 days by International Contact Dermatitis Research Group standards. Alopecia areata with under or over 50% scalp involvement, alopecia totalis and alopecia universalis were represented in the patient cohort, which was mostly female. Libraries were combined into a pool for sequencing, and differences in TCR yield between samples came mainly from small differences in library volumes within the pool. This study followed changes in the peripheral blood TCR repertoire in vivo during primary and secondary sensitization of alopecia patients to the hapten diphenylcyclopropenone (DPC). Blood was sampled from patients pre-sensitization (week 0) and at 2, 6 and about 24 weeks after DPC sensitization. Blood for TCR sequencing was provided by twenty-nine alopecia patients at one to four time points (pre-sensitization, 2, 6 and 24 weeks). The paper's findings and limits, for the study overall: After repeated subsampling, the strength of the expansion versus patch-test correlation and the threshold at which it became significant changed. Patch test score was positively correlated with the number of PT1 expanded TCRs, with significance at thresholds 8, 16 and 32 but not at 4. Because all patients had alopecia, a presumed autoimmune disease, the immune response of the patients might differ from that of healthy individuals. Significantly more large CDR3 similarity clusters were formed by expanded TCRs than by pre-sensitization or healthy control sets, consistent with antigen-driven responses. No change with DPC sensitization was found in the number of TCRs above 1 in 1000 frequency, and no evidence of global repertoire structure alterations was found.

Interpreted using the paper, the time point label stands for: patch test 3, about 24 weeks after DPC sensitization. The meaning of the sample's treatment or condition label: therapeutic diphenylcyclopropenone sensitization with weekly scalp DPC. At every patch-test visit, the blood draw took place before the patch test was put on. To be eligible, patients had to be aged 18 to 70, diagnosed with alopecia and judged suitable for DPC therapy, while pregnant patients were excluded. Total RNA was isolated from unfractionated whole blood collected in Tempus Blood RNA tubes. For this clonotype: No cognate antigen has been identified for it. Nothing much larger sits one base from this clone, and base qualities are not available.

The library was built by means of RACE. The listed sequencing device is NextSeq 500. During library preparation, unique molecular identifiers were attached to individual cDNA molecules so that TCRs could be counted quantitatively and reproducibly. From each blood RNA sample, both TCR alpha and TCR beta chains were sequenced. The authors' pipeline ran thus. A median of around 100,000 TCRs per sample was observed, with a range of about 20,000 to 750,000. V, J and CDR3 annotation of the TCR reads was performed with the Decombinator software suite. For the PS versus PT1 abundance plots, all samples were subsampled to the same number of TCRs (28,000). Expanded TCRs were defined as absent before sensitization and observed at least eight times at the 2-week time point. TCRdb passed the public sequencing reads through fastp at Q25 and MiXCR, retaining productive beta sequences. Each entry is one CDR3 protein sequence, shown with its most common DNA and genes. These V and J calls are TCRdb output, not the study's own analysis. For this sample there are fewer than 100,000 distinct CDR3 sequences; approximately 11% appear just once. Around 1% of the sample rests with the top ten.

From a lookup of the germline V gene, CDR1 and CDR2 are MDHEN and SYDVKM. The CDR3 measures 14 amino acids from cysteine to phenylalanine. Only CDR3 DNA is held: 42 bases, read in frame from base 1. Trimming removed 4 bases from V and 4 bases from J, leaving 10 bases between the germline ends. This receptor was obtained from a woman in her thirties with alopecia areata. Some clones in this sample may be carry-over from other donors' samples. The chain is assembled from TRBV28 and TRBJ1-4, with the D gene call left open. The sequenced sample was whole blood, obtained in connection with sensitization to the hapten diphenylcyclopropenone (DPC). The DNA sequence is TGTGCCAGCAGTTGGTCCGGACTTAATGAAAAACTGTTTTTT. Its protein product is CASSWSGLNEKLFF.